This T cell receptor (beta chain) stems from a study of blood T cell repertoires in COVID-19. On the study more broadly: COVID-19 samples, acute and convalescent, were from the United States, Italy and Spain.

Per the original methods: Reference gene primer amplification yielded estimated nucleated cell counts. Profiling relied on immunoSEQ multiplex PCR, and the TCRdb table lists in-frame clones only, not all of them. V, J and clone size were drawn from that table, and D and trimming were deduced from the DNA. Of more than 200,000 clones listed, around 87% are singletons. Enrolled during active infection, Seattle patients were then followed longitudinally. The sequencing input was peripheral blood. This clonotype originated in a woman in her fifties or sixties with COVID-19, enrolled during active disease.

CDR3 in DNA: TGCGCCAGCAGCCAAGATAAGGCAGCGCAAGGTATCCTGTTTTTT. It encodes CASSQDKAAQGILFF. This chain connects TRBV4-1 to TRBJ1-4; no clear D gene. Germline values: CDR1 MGHRA, CDR2 YSYEKL. CDR3 length: 15 residues. V was trimmed by 0 bases and J by 14 bases, leaving 19 bases between them.